This paragraph covers one T cell receptor beta chain sequence. What it binds is not known. Germline CDR1 reads SEHNR; CDR2 reads FQNEAQ (reference sequence). The trim removed 5 bases at V and 2 bases at J, leaving 7 bases unmatched. The CDR3 covers 17 residues. The sample originates from a study of beta chain features in type 1 diabetes. At the level of the study: No age, gender or cell yield differences were seen between patients and healthy donors.

Regarding the study as a whole: High TCR expression in some cells could lead to their over-representation in cDNA sequencing. When VDJ junctions were examined, type 1 diabetes patients showed fewer insertions and more deletions. No resolution was reached here on whether HLA type influences TCRB rearrangement.

Expressed TCRB transcripts were sequenced, since all the RNA that had been isolated was reverse transcribed. Assay: immunoSEQ multiplex PCR; the TCRdb copy retains only in-frame clones and omits some. The table shows fewer than 650,000 clones, with about 16% occurring only once. The chain joins TRBV7-9 to TRBJ2-3; 13 bases map to TRBD2. This TCR was recovered from a man aged 18 to 30 in good health. Material for sequencing was naive CD4+ T cells from blood. The CDR3 bases are TGTGCCAGCAGCCCGGCCGGACTAGCGGGGGCCACAGATACGCAGTATTTT. Translating gives CASSPAGLAGATDTQYF.